These 5 T cell receptor beta chains originate from one sample sequenced in a study of identical twins. TCRdb analysed the 5' RACE reads with MiXCR anew, one entry per CDR3 protein. Here the sample spans roughly 710,000 distinct CDR3 sequences, around 5.7% being singletons. Sequencing was done on a sample of naive T cells sorted from blood. The receptors stem from a man aged 18 to 30 in good health.

In its sample, this clonotype was seen many times. This rearrangement joins TRBV6-2 or TRBV6-3 to TRBJ2-6; no clear D gene. CDR1 and CDR2 from the germline V gene are MNHEY and SVGEGT. Trimming stripped 4 bases from V and 3 bases from J, with 10 bases between. The CDR3 spans 15 residues. The DNA for the CDR3 is TGTGCCAGCAGTTGGGTAGAGGTTGGGGCCAACGTCCTGACTTTC. It yields the protein CASSWVEVGANVLTF.

The chain has TRBV4-2 and TRBJ2-2; TRBD2 matches 7 bases. The CDR3 extends over 22 amino acids. V gave up 4 bases and J gave up 2 bases; unmatched junction bases: 25. CDR1 is LGHNA, CDR2 YNFKEQ, per germline. The CDR3 protein is CASSPRLGLEVAVKENTGELFF. CDR3 bases: TGTGCCAGCAGCCCCAGGCTAGGACTAGAGGTGGCGGTTAAGGAAAACACCGGGGAGCTGTTTTTT.

This clonotype was seen many times. The CDR3 DNA reads TGCAGTGCTAGAGATCCGAACGGGAGGGCCCTCTACAATGAGCAGTTCTTC. It is translated as CSARDPNGRALYNEQFF. J is TRBJ2-1 and V is TRBV20-1, with 8 bases that match TRBD2. There are 17 residues in the CDR3. Germline lookup yields CDR1 DFQATT and CDR2 SNEGSKA (reference sequence). The trim removed 0 bases at V and 3 bases at J, leaving 10 bases unmatched.

At least ten counts were recorded for this clonotype. This chain connects TRBV4-3 to TRBJ1-1; D is uncertain. CDR3 length: 13 residues. Trimming left V 5 bases short and J 1 base short, with 8 bases between. Germline CDR1 LGHNA, CDR2 YSLEER. CDR3 amino acids: CASSYDSNTEAFF. Written as DNA, the CDR3 is TGCGCCAGCAGCTACGACTCGAACACTGAAGCTTTCTTT.

This clonotype has ten or more counts. The chain has TRBV5-1 and TRBJ1-1; 7 nucleotides line up with TRBD1. From germline, CDR1 is SGHRS and CDR2 YFSETQ. V lost 4 bases and J lost 3; bases outside the gene matches: 9. The length of the CDR3 is 15 residues. In DNA form, the CDR3 reads TGCGCCAGCAGCCTACAAGGACAGGAATACACTGAAGCTTTCTTT. Encoded protein: CASSLQGQEYTEAFF.